This entry features one T cell receptor (beta chain) sequence. Its antigen remains unidentified. This sample was included in a study of Ad26.COV2.S vaccination and SARS-CoV-2 variants. Findings of the study overall: Non-spike TCR breadth was similar in vaccine and placebo recipients.

The data were produced by immunoSEQ multiplex PCR, yet TCRdb's version contains in-frame clones alone and is incomplete. This sample has 350,000 to 600,000 clones, with about 89% found just once. The CDR3 length is 14 residues. The ends were cut back, 5 bases at V and 3 bases at J, with 11 bases in the middle. CDR1 SGHTA and CDR2 FQGNSA come from the germline V gene. Treatment indicated: 15 to 20 received Ad26.COV2.S at low or high dose, single or two shots; several received placebo; per-sample allocation not given. Specimens were obtained on day 63 following the first vaccine or placebo injection. The TCR comes from a person aged 18 to 65 who received the Ad26.COV2.S COVID-19 vaccine or a placebo. The source was peripheral blood, collected in a trial of Ad26.COV2.S vaccine versus placebo. V usage is TRBV7-2 and J usage is TRBJ1-5; D possibly corresponds to TRBD1 (5 bases). CDR3 loop: CASSPRQLNQPQHF. The DNA of the CDR3 is TGTGCCAGCAGCCCGCGACAGCTCAATCAGCCCCAGCATTTT.